This T cell receptor (beta chain) is from a study of blood T cells in healthy people across ages. Across the study: T cells yielded about one barcoded beta molecule per two cells through template switching. Findings and caveats of the study: Across samples, TCR beta diversity tracked strongly with naive T cell percentage.

This clonotype was recorded a few times. Its target is unknown. A second PCR, run for roughly 7 to 11 cycles, used a sample-barcoded 5' primer plus a J-beta primer mix. Template switching added a 12-random-nucleotide identifier to every cDNA molecule. One entry per CDR3 protein, called by TCRdb with MiXCR from the 5' RACE reads. Found here are about a million distinct CDR3 sequences, roughly two fifths of them singletons; the top ten hold approximately 14%. This CDR3 has 14 amino acids. Trimming took 5 bases from V and 2 from J, leaving 11 bases between them. Germline CDR1 is SGHAT and CDR2 is FQNNGV. The chain recombines TRBV11-2 with TRBJ2-3; no reliable D call. The sequenced sample consisted of blood. The receptor was isolated from a man aged 18 to 30 in good health. CDR3 in DNA: TGTGCCAGCAGCGCTCGGAAATCCACAGATACGCAGTATTTT. This codes for CASSARKSTDTQYF.